Following are 32 T cell receptor beta chains from one sample sequenced in a study of blood T cell repertoires in COVID-19. Repertoires were generated with immunoSEQ multiplex PCR, while TCRdb's copy carries only in-frame clones and drops some. Found here are more than 35,000 clones, around 89% of them singletons; the top ten hold around 8.3%. The source material was peripheral blood. The receptors come from a man aged 25-40 years with active or convalescent COVID-19.

Of note for this clone: At one end the junction does not follow the germline gene, possibly because of a read error. The chain has TRBV5-5 and TRBJ2-5; TRBD1 might be the D (5 bases). Germline lookup yields CDR1 SGHKS and CDR2 YYEKEE (reference sequence). The CDR3 has 14 residues. The CDR3 is CASGLGAVQETQYF. CDR3 DNA sequence: TGTGCCAGCGGCTTAGGGGCGGTACAAGAGACCCAGTACTTC.

This sequence joins TRBV10-3 and TRBJ1-2, with TRBD1 as a possible D gene (5 bases). The CDR3 extends over 15 amino acids. Trimming stripped 3 bases from V and 0 bases from J, with 11 bases between. CDR1 is ENHRY, CDR2 SYGVKD, per germline. The chain's CDR3 is CAISDIVGPNYGYTF. The DNA of the CDR3 is TGTGCCATCAGTGATATTGTGGGGCCTAACTATGGCTACACCTTC.

In this sample, this clone turned up once. The chain couples TRBV7-2 to TRBJ2-1, with D possibly TRBD1 on 5 matching bases. There are 13 residues in the CDR3. Germline values: CDR1 SGHTA, CDR2 FQGNSA. Trimming cost V 7 bases and J 6 bases, with 13 bases left between them. Written as DNA, the CDR3 is TGTGCCAGCACCCGGCCAGGGCCCAATGAGCAGTTCTTC. Its protein product is CASTRPGPNEQFF.

J is TRBJ1-1 and V is TRBV6-5; 8 nucleotides align to TRBD1. The CDR3 spans 16 residues. Per the germline V gene, CDR1 is MNHEY and CDR2 is SVGAGI. V was pared by 1 base and J by 4 bases, with 8 bases of the junction left unmatched. The CDR3 DNA is TGTGCCAGCAGTTACTTTACAGGGGGAGGTTTCACTGAAGCTTTCTTT. Its protein is CASSYFTGGGFTEAFF.

This chain uses TRBV18 with TRBJ1-1, with D hard to call. The CDR3 is 13 residues long. The V gene lost 3 bases and the J gene lost 7 bases, with 12 bases spanning the gap. Germline V lookup: CDR1 KGHSH, CDR2 LQKENI. The CDR3 DNA reads as TGTGCCAGCTCACCTCGGGGAAAAGATGAAGCTTTCTTT. Translation gives CASSPRGKDEAFF.

This chain uses TRBV29-1 with TRBJ2-1, with a tentative D call TRBD2 (6 bases). The germline V gene has CDR1 SQVTM and CDR2 ANQGSEA. The CDR3 loop spans 13 amino acids. Trimming pared 3 bases from V and 9 bases from J, leaving 15 bases between. The CDR3 region is CSVEASALAEQFF. The CDR3 bases are TGCAGCGTTGAGGCTAGCGCCCTTGCTGAGCAGTTCTTC.

The chain recombines TRBV5-1 with TRBJ2-5; D is uncertain. V was trimmed by 4 bases and J by 3 bases, leaving 4 bases between them. Germline CDR1 reads SGHRS; CDR2 reads YFSETQ. The CDR3 extends over 11 amino acids. Here the CDR3 DNA reads TGCGCCAGCAGCCTTGAAGAGACCCAGTACTTC. This translates into CASSLEETQYF.

Details on this clone: In the same sample, other DNA sequences code for this CDR3. The chain carries TRBV7-2 and TRBJ2-7, with TRBD1 identical over 7 bases. Germline V gives CDR1 SGHTA, CDR2 FQGNSA. CDR3 length: 14 amino acids. With 1 base clipped from V and 4 bases from J, the junction kept 4 bases outside the gene matches. CDR3 sequence (DNA): TGTGCCAGCAGCTTAGTACAGGGGCGGTACGAGCAGTACTTC. Protein product: CASSLVQGRYEQYF.

The chain couples TRBV10-1 to TRBJ1-3, with no clear D. The V end lost 3 bases, the J end lost 0 bases, and 9 bases lay between the germline ends. CDR3 length equals 15 residues. Looked up from germline, CDR1 is WNHNN and CDR2 is SYGVQD (reference sequence). The CDR3 region has the DNA TGCGCCAGCAGTGAACATCGAAGCTCTGGAAACACCATATATTTT. Translation gives CASSEHRSSGNTIYF.

The CDR3 loop reads CATSRDSEREQYF. The CDR3 DNA sequence: TGTGCCACCAGCCGGGACAGTGAACGGGAGCAGTACTTC. The chain joins TRBV2 to TRBJ2-7; 7 bases map to TRBD1. The CDR3 sequence is 13 residues long. Trimming cost V 10 bases and J 7 bases; bases outside gene matches: 13. Per germline, CDR1 SNHLY and CDR2 FYNNEI.

The chain recombines TRBV9 with TRBJ2-3; 9 bases line up with TRBD1. Germline CDR1 and CDR2: SGDLS and YYNGEE. The CDR3 runs 13 residues. J lost 10 bases, V lost 2 bases, and 5 bases had no gene match. CDR3 residues: CASSVGQGRSQYF. The CDR3 DNA sequence: TGTGCCAGCAGCGTGGGACAGGGTCGTTCGCAGTATTTT.

This chain links TRBV7-9 with TRBJ1-1; D possibly corresponds to TRBD1 (5 bases). The V end was cut by 2 bases, the J end by 0 bases, with 13 bases between. Germline V lookup: CDR1 SEHNR, CDR2 FQNEAQ (reference sequence). The CDR3 covers 16 residues. In nucleotides, the CDR3 is TGTGCCAGCAGCTTAAGACAGTCAGGGTTGAACACTGAAGCTTTCTTT. This codes for CASSLRQSGLNTEAFF.

In nucleotides, the CDR3 is TGTGCCAGCAGCCCGTCGGTGAACCCCCGTGATGAAAAACTGTTTTTT. The encoded protein is CASSPSVNPRDEKLFF. The J gene is TRBJ1-4, the V gene TRBV7-9; D call uncertain. This CDR3 region has 16 residues. With 5 bases removed from V and 6 bases from J, the gap between germline ends came to 19 bases. Germline V gene lookup returns CDR1 SEHNR and CDR2 FQNEAQ (reference sequence). The whole variable domain, remainder taken from reference TRBV7-9 and TRBJ1-4, is DTGVSQNPRHKITKRGQNVTFRCDPISEHNRLYWYRQTLGQGPEFLTYFQNEAQLEKSRLLSDRFSAERPKGSFSTLEIQRTEQGDSAMYLCASSPSVNPRDEKLFFGSGTQLSVL.

The CDR3 is CASSINSPPSTDTQYF. CDR3 coding DNA: TGTGCCAGTAGTATAAACTCCCCCCCTAGCACAGATACGCAGTATTTT. V gene TRBV19 combines with J gene TRBJ2-3; D is ambiguous. CDR1 LNHDA and CDR2 SQIVND come from the germline V gene (reference sequence). V was clipped by 2 bases and J by 0 bases, with 12 bases between them. The length of the CDR3 is 16 residues. Variable domain in full (rest from reference TRBV19 and TRBJ2-3): DGGITQSPKYLFRKEGQNVTLSCEQNLNHDAMYWYRQDPGQGLRLIYYSQIVNDFQKGDIAEGYSVSREKKESFPLTVTSAQKNPTAFYLCASSINSPPSTDTQYFGPGTRLTVL.

The J gene is TRBJ1-2, the V gene TRBV18, with D tentatively TRBD1 (6 bases). Deletions cut 2 bases from V and 3 bases from J, with 7 bases between. The V gene's germline CDR1 is KGHSH and CDR2 LQKENI. The CDR3 totals 13 residues. The CDR3 region is CASSPDRYYGYTF. The CDR3, as DNA: TGTGCCAGCTCACCAGACAGGTACTATGGCTACACCTTC.

This chain uses TRBV7-9 with TRBJ1-1; 8 bases are a match to TRBD1. Germline assignment: CDR1 SEHNR and CDR2 FQNEAQ (reference sequence). This CDR3 spans 15 amino acids. J gave up 6 bases and V 1 base, and 7 bases lay outside the gene matches. The CDR3 DNA follows: TGTGCCAGCAGCTTAGAGGGGCAGGGGGCATCTGAAGCTTTCTTT. Encoded protein: CASSLEGQGASEAFF. Filled out from reference TRBV7-9 and TRBJ1-1, the complete variable domain reads DTGVSQNPRHKITKRGQNVTFRCDPISEHNRLYWYRQTLGQGPEFLTYFQNEAQLEKSRLLSDRFSAERPKGSFSTLEIQRTEQGDSAMYLCASSLEGQGASEAFFGQGTRLTVV.

V usage is TRBV2 and J usage is TRBJ2-2; 7 nucleotides align to TRBD1. V shed 1 base, J shed 4 bases, and the junction held 3 bases outside the gene matches. Per the germline V gene, CDR1 is SNHLY and CDR2 is FYNNEI. The CDR3 totals 15 residues. This CDR3 reads CASSEGTGLTGELFF. The CDR3 coding sequence is TGTGCCAGCAGTGAAGGGACAGGCCTCACCGGGGAGCTGTTTTTT.

The rearrangement joins TRBV6-2 or TRBV6-3 to TRBJ1-1, with a tentative D call TRBD1 (5 bases). The V end was cut by 3 bases, the J end by 1 base, with 18 bases between. The CDR3 length is 17 residues. Germline loops: CDR1 MNHEY, CDR2 SVGEGT. CDR3: CASSYLPTAGRNTEAFF. In DNA, the CDR3 is TGTGCCAGCAGTTATCTTCCGACAGCGGGTCGGAACACTGAAGCTTTCTTT.

The gene calls are TRBV6-1 and TRBJ1-1; no reliable D call. CDR3 length equals 13 residues. Trimming pared 3 bases from V and 0 bases from J, leaving 5 bases between. Germline V gene sequence: CDR1 MNHNS, CDR2 SASEGT. This CDR3 is CASSDSLNTEAFF. The CDR3 DNA reads TGTGCCAGCAGTGACAGTCTGAACACTGAAGCTTTCTTT.

The chain is built from TRBV7-9 and TRBJ1-3, with 7 bases matching TRBD1. Trimming cost V 5 bases and J 2 bases; bases outside gene matches: 0. The CDR3 spans 13 residues. In germline, CDR1 is SEHNR, CDR2 FQNEAQ (reference sequence). CDR3 bases: TGTGCCAGCAGCCAGGGGGCTGGAAACACCATATATTTT. Amino acid sequence: CASSQGAGNTIYF.

The chain joins TRBV2 to TRBJ2-5; 14 nucleotides agree with TRBD2. The V gene's germline CDR1 is SNHLY and CDR2 FYNNEI. This CDR3 comprises 14 residues. Trimming cost V 9 bases and J 5 bases; bases outside gene matches: 5. The CDR3 sequence: CASGTSGGRETQYF. CDR3 DNA sequence: TGTGCCAGTGGGACTAGCGGGGGACGGGAGACCCAGTACTTC.

The J gene is TRBJ1-2, the V gene TRBV5-1, with 10 bases aligning to TRBD1. The CDR3 totals 16 residues. From germline, CDR1 is SGHRS and CDR2 YFSETQ. V lost 3 bases and J lost 0; bases outside the gene matches: 5. For the CDR3, the DNA is TGCGCCAGCAGCTGGACAGGGGGGAACCCTAACTATGGCTACACCTTC. Its translation: CASSWTGGNPNYGYTF.

This clone occurred once. The chain is built from TRBV5-6 and TRBJ1-5; perhaps TRBD1 as D (5 bases). The V end was cut by 1 base, the J end by 4 bases, with 9 bases between. The CDR3 contains 14 residues. CDR1 and CDR2 (germline): SGHDT, YYEEEE. CDR3: CASSLLGENQPQHF. The DNA for the CDR3 is TGTGCCAGCAGCTTGTTAGGGGAAAATCAGCCCCAGCATTTT.

The table lists this clone with a count of one. V and J are TRBV7-9 and TRBJ2-1; weak D call: TRBD2 (5 bases). This CDR3 has 15 residues. Trimming left V 0 bases short and J 4 bases short, with 10 bases between. The germline CDR1 and CDR2 sequences are SEHNR and FQNEAQ (reference sequence). CDR3 residues: CASSLAGESYNEQFF. The CDR3 bases are TGTGCCAGCAGCTTAGCGGGAGAAAGTTACAATGAGCAGTTCTTC.

The J gene is TRBJ2-2, the V gene TRBV7-2; the D gene is possibly TRBD1 (6 bases). The CDR3 is 18 amino acids. The V gene's germline CDR1 is SGHTA and CDR2 FQGNSA. V was clipped by 5 bases and J by 6 bases, with 25 bases between them. The CDR3 region is CASSPSDAGGMIAGELFF. The CDR3 DNA is TGTGCCAGCAGCCCCTCCGATGCTGGGGGCATGATCGCCGGGGAGCTGTTTTTT. The full variable domain, its missing parts supplied by reference TRBV7-2 and TRBJ2-2, is GAGVSQSPSNKVTEKGKDVELRCDPISGHTALYWYRQSLGQGLEFLIYFQGNSAPDKSGLPSDRFSAERTGGSVSTLTIQRTQQEDSAVYLCASSPSDAGGMIAGELFFGEGSRLTVL.

The chain couples TRBV5-4 to TRBJ2-2; D might be TRBD1 (7 bases). The CDR3 sequence is 17 residues long. Trimming left V 3 bases short and J 5 bases short, with 20 bases between. CDR1 SGHNT and CDR2 YYREEE come from the germline V gene (reference sequence). CDR3 region: CASSWGDSEQGTGELFF. CDR3 nucleotides: TGTGCCAGCAGCTGGGGGGACAGCGAGCAGGGGACCGGGGAGCTGTTTTTT. Using reference TRBV5-4 and TRBJ2-2 for the parts outside the CDR3, the full variable domain is ETGVTQSPTHLIKTRGQQVTLRCSSQSGHNTVSWYQQALGQGPQFIFQYYREEENGRGNFPPRFSGLQFPNYSSELNVNALELDDSALYLCASSWGDSEQGTGELFFGEGSRLTVL.

V usage is TRBV3-1 (or the pseudogene TRBV3-2) and J usage is TRBJ1-1, with D maybe TRBD1 (5 bases). CDR1 and CDR2 from the germline V gene are LGHDT and YNNKEL (reference sequence). The CDR3 is 16 residues long. V was pared by 3 bases and J by 1 base, with 15 bases between. The CDR3 DNA reads as TGTGCCAGCAGCCAGCGGAAGGGGCTGGGGAACACTGAAGCTTTCTTT. This encodes CASSQRKGLGNTEAFF.

The V call is TRBV18, the J call TRBJ1-4; 12 bases line up with TRBD1. Germline CDR1 is KGHSH and CDR2 is LQKENI. V dropped 1 base and J dropped 8; count of bases not matched to a gene: 8. The CDR3 has 17 residues. CDR3 sequence reads: CASSPQGQGAGEEKLFF. CDR3 sequence (DNA): TGTGCCAGCTCACCACAGGGACAGGGGGCCGGGGAGGAAAAACTGTTTTTT.

This rearrangement joins TRBV6-2 or TRBV6-3 to TRBJ2-1; D might be TRBD2 (6 bases). With 5 bases removed from V and 1 base from J, the gap between germline ends came to 12 bases. The CDR3 extends over 15 amino acids. Germline CDR1 reads MNHEY; CDR2 reads SVGEGT. CDR3 sequence reads: CASSHIAVSYNEQFF. The DNA of the CDR3 is TGTGCCAGCAGTCACATAGCGGTTTCCTACAATGAGCAGTTCTTC.

The chain uses TRBV29-1 and TRBJ2-3; TRBD1 matches at 9 bases. The germline V gene has CDR1 SQVTM and CDR2 ANQGSEA. The V segment lost 8 bases and the J segment 5 bases; nucleotides outside the gene matches: 5. The CDR3 totals 12 residues. The CDR3 nucleotides are TGCAGCACACAGGGGGCGGGAGATACGCAGTATTTT. Protein sequence: CSTQGAGDTQYF.

The rearrangement links TRBV6-5 to TRBJ2-3; 7 bases map to TRBD1. CDR3 length: 16 residues. CDR1 is MNHEY and CDR2 is SVGAGI in the germline V gene. Trimming took 0 bases from V and 2 from J; bases not matched to a gene: 5. CDR3 sequence (DNA): TGTGCCAGCAGTTACTCGCACCAGGGGGTCACAGATACGCAGTATTTT. This codes for CASSYSHQGVTDTQYF.

The chain joins TRBV6-5 to TRBJ2-3, with 9 positions matching TRBD1. Germline V gene lookup returns CDR1 MNHEY and CDR2 SVGAGI. The CDR3 loop spans 14 amino acids. V gave up 6 bases and J gave up 5 bases; unmatched junction bases: 6. The CDR3 region has the DNA TGTGCCAGCAGCCCCCAGGACAGGGGAGATACGCAGTATTTT. This gives the protein CASSPQDRGDTQYF.